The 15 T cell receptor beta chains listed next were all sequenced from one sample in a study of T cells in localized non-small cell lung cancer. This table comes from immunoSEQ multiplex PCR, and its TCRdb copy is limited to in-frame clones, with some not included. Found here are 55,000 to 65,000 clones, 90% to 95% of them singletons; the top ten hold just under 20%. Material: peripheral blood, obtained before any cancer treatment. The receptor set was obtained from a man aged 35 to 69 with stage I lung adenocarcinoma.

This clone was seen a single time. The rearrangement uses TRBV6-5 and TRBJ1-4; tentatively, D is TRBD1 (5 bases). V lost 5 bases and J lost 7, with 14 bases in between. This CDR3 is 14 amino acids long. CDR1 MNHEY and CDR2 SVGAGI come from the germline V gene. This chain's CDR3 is CASSDLGVREKLFF. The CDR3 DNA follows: TGTGCCAGCAGTGACCTGGGGGTTCGTGAAAAACTGTTTTTT.

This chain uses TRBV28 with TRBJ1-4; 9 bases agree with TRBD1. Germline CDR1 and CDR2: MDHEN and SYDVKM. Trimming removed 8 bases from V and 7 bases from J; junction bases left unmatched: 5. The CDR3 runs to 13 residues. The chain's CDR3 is CASETGGPEKLFF. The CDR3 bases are TGTGCCAGCGAGACAGGGGGGCCTGAAAAACTGTTTTTT.

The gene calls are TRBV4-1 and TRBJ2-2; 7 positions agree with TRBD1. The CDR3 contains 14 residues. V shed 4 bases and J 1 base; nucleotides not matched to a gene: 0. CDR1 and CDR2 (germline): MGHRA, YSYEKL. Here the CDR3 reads CASSRDRNTGELFF. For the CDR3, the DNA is TGCGCCAGCAGCCGGGACAGGAACACCGGGGAGCTGTTTTTT.

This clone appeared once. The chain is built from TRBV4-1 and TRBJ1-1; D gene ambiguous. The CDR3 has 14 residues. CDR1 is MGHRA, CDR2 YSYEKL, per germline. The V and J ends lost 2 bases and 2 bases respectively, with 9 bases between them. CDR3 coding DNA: TGCGCCAGCAGCCAATCGACACGAAACACTGAAGCTTTCTTT. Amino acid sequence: CASSQSTRNTEAFF.

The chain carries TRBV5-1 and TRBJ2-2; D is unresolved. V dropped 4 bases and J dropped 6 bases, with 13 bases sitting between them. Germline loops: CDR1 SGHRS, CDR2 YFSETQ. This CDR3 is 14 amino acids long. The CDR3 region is CASSPPGRAGELFF. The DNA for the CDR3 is TGCGCCAGCAGCCCGCCGGGCCGCGCCGGGGAGCTGTTTTTT.

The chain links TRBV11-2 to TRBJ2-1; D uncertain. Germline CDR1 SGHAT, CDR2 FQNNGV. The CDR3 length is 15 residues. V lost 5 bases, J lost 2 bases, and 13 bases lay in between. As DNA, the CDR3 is TGTGCCAGCAGCACTAATGCCGGCCCCTACAATGAGCAGTTCTTC. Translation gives CASSTNAGPYNEQFF.

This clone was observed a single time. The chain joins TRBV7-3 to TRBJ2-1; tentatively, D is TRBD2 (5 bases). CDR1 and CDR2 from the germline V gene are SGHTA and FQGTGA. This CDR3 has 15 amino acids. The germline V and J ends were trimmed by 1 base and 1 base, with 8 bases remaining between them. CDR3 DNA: TGTGCCAGCAGCTTAATTAGCGTGTCCTACAATGAGCAGTTCTTC. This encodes CASSLISVSYNEQFF.

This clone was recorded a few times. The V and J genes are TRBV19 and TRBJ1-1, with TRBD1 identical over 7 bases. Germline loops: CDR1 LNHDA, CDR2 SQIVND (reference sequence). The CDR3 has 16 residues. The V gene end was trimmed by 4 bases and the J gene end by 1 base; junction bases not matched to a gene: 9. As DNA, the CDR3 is TGTGCCAGTAGTAGCGACAGGGTCGGGGCGAACACTGAAGCTTTCTTT. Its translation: CASSSDRVGANTEAFF.

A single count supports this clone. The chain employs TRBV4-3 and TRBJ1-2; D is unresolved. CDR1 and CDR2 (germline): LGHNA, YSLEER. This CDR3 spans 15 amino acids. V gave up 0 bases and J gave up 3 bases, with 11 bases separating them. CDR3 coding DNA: TGCGCCAGCAGCCAAGATGCCTCTCCCCACTATGGCTACACCTTC. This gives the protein CASSQDASPHYGYTF.

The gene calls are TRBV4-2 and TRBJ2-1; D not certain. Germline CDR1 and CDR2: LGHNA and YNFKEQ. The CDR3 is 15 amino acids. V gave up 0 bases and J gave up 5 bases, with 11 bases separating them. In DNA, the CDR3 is TGTGCCAGCAGCCAAGAGGGGTCCCCCCACAATGAGCAGTTCTTC. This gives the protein CASSQEGSPHNEQFF.

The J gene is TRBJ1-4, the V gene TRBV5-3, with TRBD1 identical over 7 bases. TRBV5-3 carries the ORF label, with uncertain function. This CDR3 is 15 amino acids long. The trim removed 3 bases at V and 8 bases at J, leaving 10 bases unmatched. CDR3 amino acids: CARSCRRPRGEKLFF. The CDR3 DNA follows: TGTGCCAGAAGCTGTCGGAGGCCCAGGGGGGAAAAACTGTTTTTT.

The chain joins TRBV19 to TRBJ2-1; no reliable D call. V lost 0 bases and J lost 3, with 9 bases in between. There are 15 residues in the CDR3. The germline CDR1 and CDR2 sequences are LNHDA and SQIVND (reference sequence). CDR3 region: CASSIEARNYNEQFF. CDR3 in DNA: TGTGCCAGTAGTATAGAGGCCAGAAACTACAATGAGCAGTTCTTC.

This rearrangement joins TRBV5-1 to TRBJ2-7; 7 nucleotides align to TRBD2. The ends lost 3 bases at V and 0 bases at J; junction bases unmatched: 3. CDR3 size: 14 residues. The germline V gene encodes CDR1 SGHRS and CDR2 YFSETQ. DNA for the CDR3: TGCGCCAGCAGCTCTAGCGGCCTCTCCTACGAGCAGTACTTC. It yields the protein CASSSSGLSYEQYF.

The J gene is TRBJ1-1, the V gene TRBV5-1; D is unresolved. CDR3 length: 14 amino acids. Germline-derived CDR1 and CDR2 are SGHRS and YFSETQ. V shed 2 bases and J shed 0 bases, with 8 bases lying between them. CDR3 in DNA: TGCGCCAGCAGCTTAGACGGCATGAACACTGAAGCTTTCTTT. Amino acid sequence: CASSLDGMNTEAFF.

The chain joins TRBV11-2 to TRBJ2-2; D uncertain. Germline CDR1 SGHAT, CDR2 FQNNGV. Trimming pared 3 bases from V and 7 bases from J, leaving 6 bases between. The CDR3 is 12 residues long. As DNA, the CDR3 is TGTGCCAGCAGCTTTTACGGCGGGGAGCTGTTTTTT. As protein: CASSFYGGELFF.